The following is a T cell receptor beta chain sequence with its context. The data were obtained in a study of blood T cell repertoires in COVID-19. As for the study in general: There were acute and convalescent COVID-19 samples, and they came from the United States, Italy and Spain. The analysed material was cDNA or gDNA that came from T cells, B-cell-depleted T cells, or PBMCs.

In the original analysis: Counts of nucleated cells, estimated from reference gene primer amplification, were obtained. Assay used: immunoSEQ multiplex PCR; TCRdb lists only in-frame clones, some missing. V and J calls and clone size come straight from that table; D and trimming were deduced from the DNA. The profile shows about 190,000 clones, 70% to 80% of them singletons. Germline assignment: CDR1 SGHDN and CDR2 FVKESK. V was trimmed by 0 bases and J by 4 bases, leaving 19 bases between them. The CDR3 runs to 18 residues. This TCR was recovered from a woman aged 50 to 65 with acute or convalescent COVID-19. The gene calls are TRBV14 and TRBJ2-4; possibly TRBD2 for D (6 bases). Sequenced input: peripheral blood. The CDR3 DNA sequence: TGTGCCAGCAGCCAAGATGATGGGGGGAGCAGGGCTAAAAACATTCAGTACTTC. This translates into CASSQDDGGSRAKNIQYF. Filled out from reference TRBV14 and TRBJ2-4, the complete variable domain reads EAGVTQFPSHSVIEKGQTVTLRCDPISGHDNLYWYRRVMGKEIKFLLHFVKESKQDESGMPNNRFLAERTGGTYSTLKVQPAELEDSGVYFCASSQDDGGSRAKNIQYFGAGTRLSVL.